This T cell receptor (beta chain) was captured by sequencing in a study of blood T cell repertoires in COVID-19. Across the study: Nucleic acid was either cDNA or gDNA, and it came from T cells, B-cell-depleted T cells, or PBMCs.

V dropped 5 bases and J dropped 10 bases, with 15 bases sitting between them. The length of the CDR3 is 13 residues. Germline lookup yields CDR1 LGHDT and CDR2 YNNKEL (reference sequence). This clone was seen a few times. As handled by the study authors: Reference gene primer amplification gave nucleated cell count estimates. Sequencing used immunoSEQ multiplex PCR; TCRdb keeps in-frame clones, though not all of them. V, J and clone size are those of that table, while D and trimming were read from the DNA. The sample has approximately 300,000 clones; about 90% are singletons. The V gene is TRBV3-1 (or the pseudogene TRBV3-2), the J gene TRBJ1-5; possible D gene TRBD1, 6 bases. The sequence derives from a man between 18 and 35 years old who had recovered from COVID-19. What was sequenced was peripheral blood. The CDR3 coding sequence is TGTGCCAGCAGCTATTTCGACAGGCACCCCCAGCATTTT. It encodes CASSYFDRHPQHF.